This TCR beta chain was sequenced during a study of cytomegalovirus exposure and HLA in healthy donors (dated by TCRdb to the late 2010s). Regarding the complete study: An earlier analysis of 587 of the donors reported roughly 300 Gb of sequence data and around 110 million unique TCR beta sequences from about 179 million T cells. The study combined high-throughput TCR immunosequencing, statistical association of individual TCRs with disease status, and machine learning to predict cytomegalovirus infection status. Among about 400 genotyped donors of the cohort, an average of around 220,000 unique TCR beta nucleotide sequences was sequenced per donor, of which 15% to 20% were non-productive. The study aimed to test whether cataloging public T cell receptors could reveal signatures of past pathogen exposure. Rather than using new phenotypic data, the later analysis identified candidate immune exposures from TCR beta sequences and from how often those sequences occurred across donors. In addition to the first cohort of 500 to 850 subjects, a separate validation cohort of 130 or so different subjects was used. Every discovery cohort repertoire had been produced on one sequencing platform. An earlier analysis of 587 of the donors used high-throughput TCR beta sequencing to judge whether each TCR beta V gene segment behaved as functional or pseudogenic. Four or five DR-DQ haplotypes were handled as single units for association and clustering, since linkage in the cohort was strong. Of the roughly 390 genotyped donors, more than 75% were placed in the genetic ancestry cluster associated with self-reported Caucasian donors. Donor age, sex, ethnicity and CMV serostatus were compiled together with the repertoire data. A later analysis re-analyzed previously published TCR beta repertoires from 550 to 700 donors and added high-resolution HLA genotyping to study TCR occurrence patterns. A later genetic analysis took genome-wide SNP genotypes for about 55% of the roughly 700 donors and used that subset as a discovery cohort. Typing coverage differed by locus: A, B, C, DRB1 and DQB1 were typed in about 620-630 donors, DQA1 in 522, DPA1 in some 570, and DPB1 in 400 to 490. The study profiled the T cell repertoires of 500 to 800 subjects by immunosequencing and related them to cytomegalovirus serostatus. About 280 gigabases of sequencing data and 70 million to 95 million unique TCR sequences made up an early release that covered several hundred HLA-typed donors. HLA typing covered class I and class II loci at four-digit resolution.

Study-level results and caveats: Because counts were too low, about 18 rarely observed V segments, including chromosome 9 orphons, were excluded from the earlier analysis of 587 of the donors. A further reported finding was that TCR beta sequences accurately predicted the HLA-A and HLA-B alleles for most subjects in the first cohort. V-gene and J-gene trimming of TCR beta chains was associated with a missense DCLRE1C variant in a later genetic analysis, and the association was replicated in an independent cohort. Broadly in line with IMGT annotations, most TCR beta V segments showed up in productive rearrangements about 90% or about 30% of the time in an earlier analysis of roughly 590 of the donors. In a later analysis, HLA-associated TCR beta chains showed more clonal expansion and lower generation probabilities than non-associated chains that were equally common. Three of the identified cytomegalovirus-associated TCR beta chains were confirmed in vitro to be specific for cytomegalovirus antigens. The only immune exposure information available for the cohort was CMV serostatus. In the study, some 160 TCR beta chains were listed as associated with cytomegalovirus. A later analysis reported that several top co-occurrence clusters appeared linked to parvovirus B19, influenza, CMV and Epstein-Barr virus. Because HLA typing was missing for some donors at each locus, association tests included only the typed subset. A cluster of highly shared sequence variants was judged likely to be a technical artifact of the sequencing pipeline. In a later analysis, TCR association rates were found to vary across HLA loci, with the most associated TCRs seen for DRB1 alleles and the fewest for HLA-C alleles. At a false discovery rate of 0.05, a later analysis linked under 20,000 TCR beta sequences to specific HLA alleles. Compared with the roughly 720-donor mean, donors in an Asian-associated ancestry cluster had fewer N-insertions in productive TCRs, according to a later genetic analysis. Correlated functional status among segregating V segments might be attributable to linkage disequilibrium, but an unknown experimental factor could not be ruled out. The classifier was reported to diagnose cytomegalovirus status with high specificity and sensitivity in both the original and validation cohorts. According to the authors, the approach could potentially be generalized to other disease states and immunological phenotypes. Some IMGT-functional V segments, including TRBV6-2 and TRBV6-3, could not be distinguished by the 87-base-pair reads and were therefore excluded. Presence/absence analyses assumed roughly uniform sequencing depth across donors, an assumption that may not hold. The cohort was sequenced for TCR beta chains only, and without alpha or paired-chain data the features that could be detected were limited. Across donors, most TCR sequences were observed very rarely, whereas some public TCRs were present in many individuals. Most CMV-associated TCR beta chains appeared to be HLA-restricted in a later analysis, and the HLA associations seemed to be driven largely by CMV exposure. Assigning TCR associations to individual alleles was difficult when HLA alleles, especially DR and DQ, strongly co-occurred.

Receptor libraries were prepared by the immunoSEQ multiplex PCR assay. A mixture of 60 forward primers for TCR Vbeta segments and 13 reverse primers for TCR Jbeta segments was used in the multiplex PCR. Amplification of the CDR3 region of rearranged TCR beta genes was performed with a multiplex PCR assay on genomic DNA. Amplified TCR beta libraries were sequenced as 87-base-pair reads on the Illumina HiSeq System. The original pipeline was this. A later analysis counted about 80 million unique TCR beta chains across the 550 to 750 repertoires, and some 11 million of these chains were shared by at least two donors. Raw reads were error-corrected and collapsed into unique sequences by a nearest-neighbor algorithm in which closely related sequences were merged to remove PCR and sequencing errors. V, D and J gene segments were assigned by aligning CDR3 sequences to IMGT reference sequences. Each retained sequence needed at least a six-nucleotide match to both a V gene segment and a J gene segment. A rearrangement counted as productive if the CDR3 had no stop codons and remained in frame with V and J, and every other rearrangement counted as non-productive. CDR3 was defined according to IMGT convention as the region running from the second conserved V-encoded cysteine to the conserved J-encoded phenylalanine. The earlier analysis of about 610 of the donors excluded any sequence lacking an unambiguous match to a single V gene segment. An earlier analysis of a few hundred of the donors classified V segments as functional when productive rearrangements were above 56.7% and as segregating when the standard deviation between donors was above 5%. A statistical classification framework was built for diagnosing cytomegalovirus status from the catalog of TCR beta chain sequences. In a later analysis, V and J genes were assigned by comparing TCR nucleotide sequences against IMGT/GENE-DB human TR gene sequences. The TCRdist pipeline was used in a later analysis to assign CDR3 sequences and most-parsimonious VDJ recombination scenarios. In a later analysis, each TCR beta chain was defined by its CDR3 amino acid sequence together with its V-gene family, and reads without a unique V-gene family were excluded. In a later analysis, around 650 highly shared, low-generation-probability nucleotide sequences were removed to address suspected cross-contamination and a sequencing artifact. A later analysis calculated a clonal expansion index for each public chain from normalized within-repertoire ranks of inferred template counts. In a later analysis, generation probabilities were computed with a VDJ recombination model fitted to out-of-frame rearrangements, and the resulting probabilities were checked against IGoR. In a later analysis, TCR-TCR, TCR-HLA and TCR-CMV co-occurrence was scored with hypergeometric tests, and a repertoire-size bias correction was applied to TCR pairs. In a later analysis, false discovery rates were estimated by permuting HLA or CMV assignments 20 times. In a later analysis, co-occurring TCRs were grouped using DBSCAN, with TCRdist sequence similarity added in when clustering inside HLA-allele-positive subsets. Repertoires with fewer than 30,000 or more than 120,000 public chains, plus five repertoires with anomalous nucleotide sharing, were excluded from co-occurrence clustering. Imported from immuneACCESS, the table was reduced by TCRdb to in-frame sequences with V and J called. These copies leave out some clones; in studies compared against another copy, an unresolved V gene accounts for under half, and the cause of the remainder is not known. D and trimming were read from the DNA, whereas the V and J calls and clone size are those reported in that table. The sample table shows over 70,000 clones, and approximately 76% are seen once. The ten top clones hold 1.3% to 1.5% of the sample.

In total, about 650 healthy bone marrow donors made up the cohort. Cohort members were all nominally healthy when sampled, although unrecorded immune exposures were likely present. The donor tested CMV seronegative, placing the donor among the 300 to 450 seronegative members of the cohort. Each donor provided a peripheral blood sample, and peripheral blood mononuclear cells were used for TCR beta sequencing. Genomic DNA extraction from the blood cell samples was performed with the Qiagen DNeasy Blood Extraction Kit. According to the germline V gene, CDR1 reads MNHEY and CDR2 reads SVGAGI. The CDR3 has 15 amino acids, counting the end cysteine and phenylalanine. Only the CDR3 portion is preserved as DNA: 45 bases, with reading frame beginning at the first base. A remark on this clone: Its antigen has not been determined. Base qualities were left out, and no much larger clone turns up one base away.

The receptor comes from a male donor in good health and CMV-seronegative. The chain uses TRBV6-5 and TRBJ2-5; TRBD2 aligns with 8 central bases. The assigned J gene may be wrong: the sequence end matches TRBJ2-7 better. Sequenced input: PBMCs. Read as DNA, the sequence is TGTGCCAGCAGTTACCGGTCCGGGGGGGCCCACGAGCAGTACTTC. It translates to CASSYRSGGAHEQYF.